These 9 T cell receptor beta chains were all obtained from the same sample, sequenced in a study of technical replicates of blood from a handful of donors. The data were produced by immunoSEQ multiplex PCR, yet TCRdb's version contains in-frame clones alone and is incomplete. In the table there are roughly 6,500 clones, roughly 95% of which are singletons. Material for sequencing was PBMCs. Receptors were obtained from a human donor in good health.

The V and J genes are TRBV6-1 and TRBJ2-2, with 7 bases matching TRBD2. CDR3 length equals 19 residues. V was pared by 2 bases and J by 0 bases, with 12 bases of the junction left unmatched. Germline CDR1 is MNHNS and CDR2 is SASEGT. The CDR3 spells CASSEFLASGPANTGELFF. CDR3 in DNA: TGTGCCAGCAGTGAATTCCTAGCTAGCGGCCCCGCGAACACCGGGGAGCTGTTTTTT.

The J gene is TRBJ2-1, the V gene TRBV30; unclear D gene. V lost 2 bases, J lost 9 bases, and 8 bases lay in between. The CDR3 has 11 residues. Looked up from germline, CDR1 is GTSNPN and CDR2 is SVGIG (reference sequence). Written as DNA, the CDR3 is TGTGCCTGGAGTTTAGGCGGTGAGCAGTTCTTC. Translated: CAWSLGGEQFF. Full variable domain (missing parts from reference TRBV30 and TRBJ2-1): SQTIHQWPATLVQPVGSPLSLECTVEGTSNPNLYWYRQAAGRGLQLLFYSVGIGQISSEVPQNLSASRPQDRQFILSSKKLLLSDSGFYLCAWSLGGEQFFGPGTRLTVL.

This chain uses TRBV5-1 with TRBJ2-5; weak D call: TRBD1 (6 bases). V was cut by 2 bases and J by 5 bases, with 16 bases left in between. The CDR3 covers 15 residues. Germline V gene sequence: CDR1 SGHRS, CDR2 YFSETQ. This CDR3 reads CASSFLGQSRETQYF. CDR3 DNA sequence: TGCGCCAGCAGCTTCCTCGGACAGTCGAGGGAGACCCAGTACTTC. The variable domain in full, with the rest retrieved from reference TRBV5-1 and TRBJ2-5, is KAGVTQTPRYLIKTRGQQVTLSCSPISGHRSVSWYQQTPGQGLQFLFEYFSETQRNKGNFPGRFSGRQFSNSRSEMNVSTLELGDSALYLCASSFLGQSRETQYFGPGTRLLVL.

The V gene is TRBV6-1, the J gene TRBJ1-1; D not certain. The CDR3 runs 14 residues. Germline CDR1 reads MNHNS; CDR2 reads SASEGT. V dropped 6 bases and J dropped 5 bases, with 16 bases sitting between them. The CDR3: CASSPRIPLTEAFF. The CDR3, as DNA: TGTGCCAGCAGCCCCAGGATACCCCTTACTGAAGCTTTCTTT.

Only one count was recorded for this clone. This chain joins TRBV6-1 and TRBJ2-7; TRBD2 aligns across 7 bases. This CDR3 spans 15 amino acids. Per the germline V gene, CDR1 is MNHNS and CDR2 is SASEGT. The V and J ends lost 4 bases and 0 bases, in that order; junction bases with no gene match: 6. The DNA for the CDR3 is TGTGCCAGCAGTGCCTCTAGCGGCAACTCCTACGAGCAGTACTTC. It yields the protein CASSASSGNSYEQYF.

The V and J genes are TRBV19 and TRBJ2-5; 8 bases agree with TRBD1. The CDR3 runs 16 residues. V was clipped by 3 bases and J by 1 base; unmatched bases: 7. CDR1 and CDR2 (germline): LNHDA, SQIVND (reference sequence). The CDR3 here is CASSIPLGQGQETQYF. The CDR3 DNA is TGTGCCAGTAGTATCCCATTAGGACAGGGCCAAGAGACCCAGTACTTC. The variable domain in full, with the rest retrieved from reference TRBV19 and TRBJ2-5, is DGGITQSPKYLFRKEGQNVTLSCEQNLNHDAMYWYRQDPGQGLRLIYYSQIVNDFQKGDIAEGYSVSREKKESFPLTVTSAQKNPTAFYLCASSIPLGQGQETQYFGPGTRLLVL.

The V gene is TRBV6-1, the J gene TRBJ2-7, with 8 bases fitting TRBD1. The CDR3 length is 13 residues. Germline trimming cut 8 bases from V and 6 bases from J; bases unmatched to any gene: 9. Germline V lookup: CDR1 MNHNS, CDR2 SASEGT. The CDR3 sequence is CASDPDRAREQYF. The CDR3 DNA sequence: TGTGCCAGCGACCCGGACAGGGCCCGCGAGCAGTACTTC.

The CDR3 loop reads CASSDSTGGYNEQFF. In nucleotides, the CDR3 is TGTGCCAGCAGTGACTCGACAGGGGGCTACAATGAGCAGTTCTTC. J is TRBJ2-1 and V is TRBV6-4; 9 nucleotides align to TRBD1. From germline, CDR1 is MRHNA and CDR2 SNTAGT. V lost 0 bases, J lost 3 bases, and 0 bases stayed unmatched. The CDR3 spans 15 residues.

The genes are TRBV19 and TRBJ2-3, with TRBD1 identical over 8 bases. Trimming removed 6 bases from V and 6 bases from J; junction bases left unmatched: 11. Germline CDR1 is LNHDA and CDR2 is SQIVND (reference sequence). The CDR3 has 15 amino acids. The CDR3 region is CASRTDRGSGDTQYF. CDR3 in DNA: TGTGCCAGTAGGACCGACAGGGGAAGTGGGGATACGCAGTATTTT.